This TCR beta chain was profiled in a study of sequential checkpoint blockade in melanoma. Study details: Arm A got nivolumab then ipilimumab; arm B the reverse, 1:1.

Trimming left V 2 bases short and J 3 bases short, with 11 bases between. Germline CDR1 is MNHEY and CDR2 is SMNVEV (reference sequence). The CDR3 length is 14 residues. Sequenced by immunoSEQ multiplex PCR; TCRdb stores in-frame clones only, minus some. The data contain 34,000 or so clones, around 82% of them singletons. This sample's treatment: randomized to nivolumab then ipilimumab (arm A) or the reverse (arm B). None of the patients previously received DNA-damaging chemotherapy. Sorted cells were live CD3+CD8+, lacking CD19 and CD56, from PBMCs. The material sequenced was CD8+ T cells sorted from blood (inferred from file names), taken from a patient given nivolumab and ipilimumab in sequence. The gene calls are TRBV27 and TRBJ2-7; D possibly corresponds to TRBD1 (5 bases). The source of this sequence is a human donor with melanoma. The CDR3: CASSLGQGSYEQYF. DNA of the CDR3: TGTGCCAGCAGTTTAGGGCAGGGAAGCTACGAGCAGTACTTC.